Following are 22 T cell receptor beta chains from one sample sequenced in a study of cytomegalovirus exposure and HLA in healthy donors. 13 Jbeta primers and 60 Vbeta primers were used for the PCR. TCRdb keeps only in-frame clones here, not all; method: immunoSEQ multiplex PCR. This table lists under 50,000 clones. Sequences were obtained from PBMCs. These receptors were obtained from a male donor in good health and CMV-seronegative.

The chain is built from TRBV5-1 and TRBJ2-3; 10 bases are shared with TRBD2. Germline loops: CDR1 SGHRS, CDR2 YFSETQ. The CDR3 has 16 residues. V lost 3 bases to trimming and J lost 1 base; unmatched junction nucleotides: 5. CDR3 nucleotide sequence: TGCGCCAGCAGCTCCACCACTAGCGGGGGCACAGATACGCAGTATTTT. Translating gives CASSSTTSGGTDTQYF.

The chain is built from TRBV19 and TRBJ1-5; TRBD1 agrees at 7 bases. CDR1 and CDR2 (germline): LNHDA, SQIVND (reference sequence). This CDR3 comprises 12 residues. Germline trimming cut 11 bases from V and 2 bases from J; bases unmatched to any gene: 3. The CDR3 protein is CASTGGNQPQHF. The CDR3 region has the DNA TGTGCCTCTACAGGGGGCAATCAGCCCCAGCATTTT.

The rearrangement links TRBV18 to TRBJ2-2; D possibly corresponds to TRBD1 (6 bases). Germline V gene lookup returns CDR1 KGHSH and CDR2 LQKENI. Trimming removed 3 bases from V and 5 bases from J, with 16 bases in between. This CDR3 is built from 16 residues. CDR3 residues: CASSPPSQGRTGELFF. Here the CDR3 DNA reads TGTGCCAGCTCACCCCCCTCCCAGGGGCGGACCGGGGAGCTGTTTTTT.

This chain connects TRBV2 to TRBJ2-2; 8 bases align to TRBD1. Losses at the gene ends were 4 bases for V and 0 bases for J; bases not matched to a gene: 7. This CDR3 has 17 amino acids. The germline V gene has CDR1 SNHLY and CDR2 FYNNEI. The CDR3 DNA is TGTGCCAGCAGTGTCCCTAGGGGACAGGCGAACACCGGGGAGCTGTTTTTT. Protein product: CASSVPRGQANTGELFF.

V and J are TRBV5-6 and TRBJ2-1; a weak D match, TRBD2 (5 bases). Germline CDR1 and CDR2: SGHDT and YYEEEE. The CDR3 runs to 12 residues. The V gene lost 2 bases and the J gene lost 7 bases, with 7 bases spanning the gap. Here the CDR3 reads CASSFGENEQFF. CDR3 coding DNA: TGTGCCAGCAGCTTCGGGGAAAATGAGCAGTTCTTC.

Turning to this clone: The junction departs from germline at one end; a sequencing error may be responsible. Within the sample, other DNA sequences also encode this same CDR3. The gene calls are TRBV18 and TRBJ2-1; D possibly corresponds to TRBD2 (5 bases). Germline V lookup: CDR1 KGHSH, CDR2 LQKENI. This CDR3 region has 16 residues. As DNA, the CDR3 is TGTGCTAGCTCAACCACCAGCTCTAGCCGATACAATGAGCAGTTCTTC. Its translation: CASSTTSSSRYNEQFF.

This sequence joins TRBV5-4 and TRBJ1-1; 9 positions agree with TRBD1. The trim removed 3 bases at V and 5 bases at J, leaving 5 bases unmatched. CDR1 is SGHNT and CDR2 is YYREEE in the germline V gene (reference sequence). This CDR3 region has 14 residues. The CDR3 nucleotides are TGTGCCAGCAGCTCATTGACAGGGGGAACTGAAGCTTTCTTT. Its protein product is CASSSLTGGTEAFF.

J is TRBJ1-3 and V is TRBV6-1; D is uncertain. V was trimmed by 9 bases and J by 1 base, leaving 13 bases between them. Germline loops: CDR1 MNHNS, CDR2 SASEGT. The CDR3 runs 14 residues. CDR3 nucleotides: TGTGCCAGTAAGGAGGGAACATCTGGAAACACCATATATTTT. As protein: CASKEGTSGNTIYF.

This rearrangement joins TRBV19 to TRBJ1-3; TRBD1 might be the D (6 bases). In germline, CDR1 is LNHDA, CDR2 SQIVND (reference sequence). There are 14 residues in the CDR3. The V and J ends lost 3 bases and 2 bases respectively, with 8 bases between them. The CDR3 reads CASSITGPGNTIYF. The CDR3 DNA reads TGTGCCAGTAGTATTACAGGGCCTGGAAACACCATATATTTT.

CDR3 region: CASSSGLGQKALHF. The CDR3 DNA reads as TGTGCCAGCAGCTCCGGGTTAGGCCAGAAGGCCCTCCACTTT. This chain links TRBV5-6 with TRBJ1-6; D is unclear. The CDR3 consists of 14 residues. Germline assignment: CDR1 SGHDT and CDR2 YYEEEE. V was shortened by 3 bases and J by 14 bases, with 18 bases between the two germline ends. Using reference TRBV5-6 and TRBJ1-6 for the parts outside the CDR3, the full variable domain is DAGVTQSPTHLIKTRGQQVTLRCSPKSGHDTVSWYQQALGQGPQFIFQYYEEEERQRGNFPDRFSGHQFPNYSSELNVNALLLGDSALYLCASSSGLGQKALHFGNGTRLTVT.

CDR3 sequence reads: CASSLRQGINEKLFF. The DNA of the CDR3 is TGTGCCAGCAGCCTCCGACAGGGAATTAATGAAAAACTGTTTTTT. The V call is TRBV11-2, the J call TRBJ1-4, with 7 bases fitting TRBD1. Germline CDR1 and CDR2: SGHAT and FQNNGV. This CDR3 is built from 15 residues. J gave up 4 bases and V 5 bases, and 7 bases lay outside the gene matches.

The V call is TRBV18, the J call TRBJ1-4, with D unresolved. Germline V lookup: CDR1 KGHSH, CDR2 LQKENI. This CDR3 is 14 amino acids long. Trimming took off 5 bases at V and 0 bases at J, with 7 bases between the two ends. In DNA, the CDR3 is TGTGCCAGCTCAACGGGAACAACTAATGAAAAACTGTTTTTT. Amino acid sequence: CASSTGTTNEKLFF.

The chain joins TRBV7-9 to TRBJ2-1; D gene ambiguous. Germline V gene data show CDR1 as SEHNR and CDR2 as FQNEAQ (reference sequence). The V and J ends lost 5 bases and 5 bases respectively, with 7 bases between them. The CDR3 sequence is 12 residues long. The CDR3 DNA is TGTGCCAGCAGCCACCAGGACAATGAGCAGTTCTTC. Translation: CASSHQDNEQFF.

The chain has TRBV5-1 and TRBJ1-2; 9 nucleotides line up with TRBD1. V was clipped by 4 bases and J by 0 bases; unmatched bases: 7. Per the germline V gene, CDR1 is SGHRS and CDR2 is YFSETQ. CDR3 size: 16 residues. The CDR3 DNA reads TGCGCCAGCAGCCCTACAGGGGGCGCCTCTAACTATGGCTACACCTTC. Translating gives CASSPTGGASNYGYTF.

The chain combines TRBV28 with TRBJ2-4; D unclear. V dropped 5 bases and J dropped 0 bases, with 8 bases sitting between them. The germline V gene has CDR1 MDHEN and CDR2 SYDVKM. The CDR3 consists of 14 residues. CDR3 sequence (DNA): TGTGCCAGCAGTGGAGTTTTAGCCAAAAACATTCAGTACTTC. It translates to CASSGVLAKNIQYF. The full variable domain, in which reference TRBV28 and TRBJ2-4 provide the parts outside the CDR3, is DVKVTQSSRYLVKRTGEKVFLECVQDMDHENMFWYRQDPGLGLRLIYFSYDVKMKEKGDIPEGYSVSREKKERFSLILESASTNQTSMYLCASSGVLAKNIQYFGAGTRLSVL.

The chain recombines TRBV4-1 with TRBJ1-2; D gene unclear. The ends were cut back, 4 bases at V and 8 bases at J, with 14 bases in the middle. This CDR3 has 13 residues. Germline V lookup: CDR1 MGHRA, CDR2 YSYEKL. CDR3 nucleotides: TGCGCCAGCAGCCCACACAACGCCAAAGGCTACACCTTC. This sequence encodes CASSPHNAKGYTF.

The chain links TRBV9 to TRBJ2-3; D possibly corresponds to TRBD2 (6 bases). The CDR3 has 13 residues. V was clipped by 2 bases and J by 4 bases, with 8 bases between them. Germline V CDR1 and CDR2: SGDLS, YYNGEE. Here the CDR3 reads CASSVPSADTQYF. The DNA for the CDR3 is TGTGCCAGCAGCGTCCCTAGCGCAGATACGCAGTATTTT.

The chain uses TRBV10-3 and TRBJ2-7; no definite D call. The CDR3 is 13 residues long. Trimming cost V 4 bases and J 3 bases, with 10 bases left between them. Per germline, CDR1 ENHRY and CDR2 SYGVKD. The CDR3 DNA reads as TGTGCCATCAGTGCCGGAGCAATCTACGAGCAGTACTTC. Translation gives CAISAGAIYEQYF.

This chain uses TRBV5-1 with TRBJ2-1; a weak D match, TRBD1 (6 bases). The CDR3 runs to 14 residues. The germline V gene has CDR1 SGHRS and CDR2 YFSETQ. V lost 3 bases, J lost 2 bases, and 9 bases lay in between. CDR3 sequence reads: CASSSQGTYNEQFF. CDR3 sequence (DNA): TGCGCCAGCAGCTCACAGGGTACCTACAATGAGCAGTTCTTC. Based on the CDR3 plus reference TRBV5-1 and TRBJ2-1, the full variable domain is KAGVTQTPRYLIKTRGQQVTLSCSPISGHRSVSWYQQTPGQGLQFLFEYFSETQRNKGNFPGRFSGRQFSNSRSEMNVSTLELGDSALYLCASSSQGTYNEQFFGPGTRLTVL.

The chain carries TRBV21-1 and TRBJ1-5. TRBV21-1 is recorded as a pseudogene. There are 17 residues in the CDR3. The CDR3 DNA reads TGTGCCAGCAGCAAACATTCGGCAGGGGAGGGTAGGGGGCCCCAGCATTTT. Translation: CASSKHSAGEGRGPQHF.

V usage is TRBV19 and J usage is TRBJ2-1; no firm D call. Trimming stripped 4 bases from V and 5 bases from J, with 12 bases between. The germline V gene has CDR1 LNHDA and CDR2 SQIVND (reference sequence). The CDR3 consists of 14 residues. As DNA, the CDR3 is TGTGCCAGTAGTACTCCTGGCAGTAACAATGAGCAGTTCTTC. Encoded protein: CASSTPGSNNEQFF.

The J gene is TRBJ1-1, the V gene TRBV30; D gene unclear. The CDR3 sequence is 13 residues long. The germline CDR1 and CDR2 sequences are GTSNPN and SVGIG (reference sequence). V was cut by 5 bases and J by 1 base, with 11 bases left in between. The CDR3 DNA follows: TGTGCCTGGGATACCTCAGAGAACACTGAAGCTTTCTTT. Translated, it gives CAWDTSENTEAFF.